This TCR beta chain emerged from a study of T cells in pancreatic ductal adenocarcinoma. Surgery without prior neoadjuvant therapy was the treatment of the selected pancreatic ductal adenocarcinoma patients. Only in-frame clones appear in the TCRdb table, and some are missing; sequencing was by immunoSEQ multiplex PCR. The table records more than 85,000 clones, around 96% of them present only once. CDR1 is SGHTA, CDR2 FQGTGA, per germline. This CDR3 comprises 13 residues. Trimming removed 3 bases from V and 6 bases from J; junction bases left unmatched: 2. The genes are TRBV7-3 and TRBJ2-3; 8 bases agree with TRBD2. Input material: PBMCs. This TCR came from a human donor with pancreatic ductal adenocarcinoma. The CDR3 is CASSFPGGDTQYF. The CDR3 nucleotides are TGTGCCAGCAGCTTTCCGGGGGGGGATACGCAGTATTTT.